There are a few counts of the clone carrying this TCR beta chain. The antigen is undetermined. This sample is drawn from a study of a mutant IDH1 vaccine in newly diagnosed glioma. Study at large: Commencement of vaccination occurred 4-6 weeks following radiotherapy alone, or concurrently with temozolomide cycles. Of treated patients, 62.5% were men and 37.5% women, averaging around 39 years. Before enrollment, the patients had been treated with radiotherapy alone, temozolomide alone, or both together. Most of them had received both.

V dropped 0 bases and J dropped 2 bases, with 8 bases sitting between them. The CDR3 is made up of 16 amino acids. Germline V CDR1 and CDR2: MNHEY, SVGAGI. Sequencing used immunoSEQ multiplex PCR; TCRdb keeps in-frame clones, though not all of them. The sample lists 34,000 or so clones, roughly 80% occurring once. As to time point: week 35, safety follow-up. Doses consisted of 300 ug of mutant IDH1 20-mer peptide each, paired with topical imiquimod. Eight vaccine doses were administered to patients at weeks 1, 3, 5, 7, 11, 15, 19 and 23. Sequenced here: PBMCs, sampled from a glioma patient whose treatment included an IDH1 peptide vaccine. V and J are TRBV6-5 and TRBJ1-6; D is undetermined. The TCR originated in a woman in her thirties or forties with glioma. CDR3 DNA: TGTGCCAGCAGTTACTCAACAGTAGCCTATAATTCACCCCTCCACTTT. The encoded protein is CASSYSTVAYNSPLHF.